Listed below are T cell receptor beta chains from one sample, sequenced in a study of tumor-infiltrating lymphocytes in primary liver carcinoma. TCRdb recomputed calls from the multiplex PCR reads with MiXCR, one row per CDR3 protein. This table holds some 180,000 distinct CDR3 sequences, about 55% found once. The sequencing input was peripheral blood. Every receptor here comes from a man aged 35 to 55 with primary liver carcinoma and hepatitis B virus infection. Each CDR3 is given with its conserved first and last residue. A D gene is named only where the DNA matches it firmly. Some rows mark clone size as missing; the rest say once, few, many or name a class of expanded clone.

J gene: TRBJ2-1; V gene: TRBV12-3/TRBV12-4; D gene: TRBD2; CDR3 length: 16; clone size: .; CDR3 DNA: TGTGCCAGCGAGGGCTTAAGCGGGAGGGAAAAAAATGAGCAGTTCTTC; CDR3 protein: CASEGLSGREKNEQFF
J gene: TRBJ1-6; V gene: TRBV13; D gene: .; CDR3 length: 15; clone size: few; CDR3 DNA: TGTGCCAGCAGCCAAAGCAGGGAGTATAATTCACCCCTCCACTTT; CDR3 protein: CASSQSREYNSPLHF
J gene: TRBJ2-3; V gene: TRBV6-5; D gene: .; CDR3 length: 15; clone size: .; CDR3 DNA: TGTGCCAGCAGTTGGTTAAGCGGCCGCACAGATACGCAGTATTTT; CDR3 protein: CASSWLSGRTDTQYF
J gene: TRBJ1-2; V gene: TRBV7-9; D gene: .; CDR3 length: 15; clone size: .; CDR3 DNA: TGTGCCAGCAGCTTAGAGGCAGGGGAACACTATGGCTCCACCTTC; CDR3 protein: CASSLEAGEHYGSTF
J gene: TRBJ2-7; V gene: TRBV29-1; D gene: TRBD1; CDR3 length: 13; clone size: .; CDR3 DNA: TGTAGCGCCAGGAGGGACAGGGAGGGCGAGCAGTACTTC; CDR3 protein: CSARRDREGEQYF
J gene: TRBJ2-4; V gene: TRBV6-6; D gene: .; CDR3 length: 17; clone size: .; CDR3 DNA: TGTGCCAGCAGTTACTTGGGCTACCAGATAACCAAAAACATTCAGTACTTC; CDR3 protein: CASSYLGYQITKNIQYF
J gene: TRBJ1-1; V gene: TRBV11-3; D gene: .; CDR3 length: 13; clone size: .; CDR3 DNA: TGTGCCAGCAGCTTGTTCCCGGACACTGAAGCTTTCTTT; CDR3 protein: CASSLFPDTEAFF
J gene: TRBJ1-1; V gene: TRBV7-9; D gene: TRBD1; CDR3 length: 13; clone size: once; CDR3 DNA: TGTGCCAGCAGCGCAGGGGGAAGGTCTGAAGCTATCTTT; CDR3 protein: CASSAGGRSEAIF
J gene: TRBJ2-7; V gene: TRBV11-2; D gene: .; CDR3 length: 11; clone size: .; CDR3 DNA: TGTGCTGGCCGAGGGGGTTACGAGCAGTACTTC; CDR3 protein: CAGRGGYEQYF
J gene: TRBJ2-2; V gene: TRBV19; D gene: TRBD1; CDR3 length: 16; clone size: .; CDR3 DNA: TGTGCCAGTAGTGCCAGACAGGGGGCTAACACCGGGGAGCTGTTTTTT; CDR3 protein: CASSARQGANTGELFF
J gene: TRBJ2-2; V gene: TRBV29-1; D gene: TRBD2; CDR3 length: 15; clone size: .; CDR3 DNA: TGCAGCGTTGAAGAGGCCGCGGGAGCCCCCCGGGGAGCTGTTTTT; CDR3 protein: CSVEEAAGAPRGAVF
J gene: TRBJ2-3; V gene: TRBV4-2; D gene: TRBD2; CDR3 length: 16; clone size: .; CDR3 DNA: TGTGCCAGCAGCCCCTGGACTAGCGGGAGGGCAGATACGCAGTATTTT; CDR3 protein: CASSPWTSGRADTQYF
J gene: TRBJ2-2; V gene: TRBV11-2; D gene: TRBD1; CDR3 length: 17; clone size: .; CDR3 DNA: TGTGCCAGCAGCTTCACCCGGGACAGGGGGAGAACCGGGGAGCTGTTTTTT; CDR3 protein: CASSFTRDRGRTGELFF
J gene: TRBJ2-3; V gene: TRBV10-3; D gene: TRBD2; CDR3 length: 14; clone size: few; CDR3 DNA: TGTGCCATCAGGCCGGGAGGGCCCACAGATACGCAGTATTTT; CDR3 protein: CAIRPGGPTDTQYF
J gene: TRBJ2-5; V gene: TRBV6-2/TRBV6-3; D gene: TRBD2; CDR3 length: 13; clone size: few; CDR3 DNA: TGTGCCGGGGGGGACGGGAGCCAGGAGACCCAGTACTTC; CDR3 protein: CAGGDGSQETQYF
J gene: TRBJ2-1; V gene: TRBV11-2; D gene: .; CDR3 length: 13; clone size: many; CDR3 DNA: TGTGCCAGCACCATTCAGCTGGGCGGTGAGCAGTTCTTC; CDR3 protein: CASTIQLGGEQFF
J gene: TRBJ2-1; V gene: TRBV11-2; D gene: .; CDR3 length: 18; clone size: many; CDR3 DNA: TGTGCCAGCAGCTTAAGGGTGGGCTCCCCGGACCCTTACAATGAGCAGTTCTTC; CDR3 protein: CASSLRVGSPDPYNEQFF
J gene: TRBJ2-1; V gene: TRBV11-2; D gene: .; CDR3 length: 14; clone size: many; CDR3 DNA: TGTGCCAGCAGCCGAAGCGGATCTGACAATGAGCAGTTCTTC; CDR3 protein: CASSRSGSDNEQFF
J gene: TRBJ2-7; V gene: TRBV12-3/TRBV12-4; D gene: .; CDR3 length: 12; clone size: .; CDR3 DNA: TGTACCAGCAGTTTAGGCGGATACGAGCAGTACTTC; CDR3 protein: CTSSLGGYEQYF
J gene: TRBJ2-7; V gene: TRBV13; D gene: TRBD2; CDR3 length: 17; clone size: .; CDR3 DNA: TGTGCCAGCAGCTCCACCCTAGCGGCCCTCTCCTACAATGAGCAGTACTTC; CDR3 protein: CASSSTLAALSYNEQYF
J gene: TRBJ2-3; V gene: TRBV29-1; D gene: .; CDR3 length: 12; clone size: .; CDR3 DNA: TGCAGCGTTGAAGGCAACACAGATACACAGTATTTT; CDR3 protein: CSVEGNTDTQYF
J gene: TRBJ2-5; V gene: TRBV5-4; D gene: .; CDR3 length: 13; clone size: few; CDR3 DNA: TGTGCCAGCAGCTCCGGGTCCTACCGAGCCCAGTACTTC; CDR3 protein: CASSSGSYRAQYF
J gene: TRBJ1-1; V gene: TRBV6-5; D gene: TRBD1; CDR3 length: 14; clone size: .; CDR3 DNA: TGTGCCAGCAGATACCAGGACAGGATAACTGAAGCTTTCTTT; CDR3 protein: CASRYQDRITEAFF
J gene: TRBJ1-1; V gene: TRBV30; D gene: TRBD1; CDR3 length: 13; clone size: .; CDR3 DNA: TGTGCCTGGAGCCCGGGGACAGACACTGAAGCTTTCTTT; CDR3 protein: CAWSPGTDTEAFF
J gene: TRBJ2-1; V gene: TRBV28; D gene: TRBD2; CDR3 length: 12; clone size: .; CDR3 DNA: TGTGCCAGCAGTAGGACTAGAAATGAGCAGTTCTTC; CDR3 protein: CASSRTRNEQFF
J gene: TRBJ2-7; V gene: TRBV29-1; D gene: .; CDR3 length: 14; clone size: few; CDR3 DNA: TGCAGCGTTACCGGACGAACTACAGCCTACGAGCAGTACTTC; CDR3 protein: CSVTGRTTAYEQYF
J gene: TRBJ2-7; V gene: TRBV12-3/TRBV12-4; D gene: .; CDR3 length: 14; clone size: few; CDR3 DNA: TGTGCCAGCAGTTCATACAGGGAACCGGACGAGCAGTACTTC; CDR3 protein: CASSSYREPDEQYF
J gene: TRBJ2-3; V gene: TRBV11-1; D gene: TRBD2; CDR3 length: 15; clone size: .; CDR3 DNA: TGTGCCAACAGCTTAGACGGGAGGCCTCACGATACGCGGTATTTT; CDR3 protein: CANSLDGRPHDTRYF
J gene: TRBJ2-3; V gene: TRBV6-1; D gene: .; CDR3 length: 14; clone size: .; CDR3 DNA: TGTGCCAGCAGTGACGTGACTAGTCGAGATACGCAGTATTTT; CDR3 protein: CASSDVTSRDTQYF
J gene: TRBJ2-1; V gene: TRBV11-2; D gene: TRBD2; CDR3 length: 15; clone size: .; CDR3 DNA: TGTGCCAGCAACTTAGCAGCGCGGGAGGTTGATGAGCAGTTTTTC; CDR3 protein: CASNLAAREVDEQFF
J gene: TRBJ2-3; V gene: TRBV4-1; D gene: TRBD2; CDR3 length: 17; clone size: few; CDR3 DNA: TGCGCCAGCAGCCAAGGGGATGCGGGAGGGAGAACAGATACGCAGTATTTT; CDR3 protein: CASSQGDAGGRTDTQYF
J gene: TRBJ2-5; V gene: TRBV12-3/TRBV12-4; D gene: TRBD1; CDR3 length: 16; clone size: .; CDR3 DNA: TGTGCTAGCAGTCTCGCCCCCGGGACAGGGGGCAGGACCCACTACTTC; CDR3 protein: CASSLAPGTGGRTHYF
J gene: TRBJ2-5; V gene: TRBV29-1; D gene: TRBD2; CDR3 length: 16; clone size: .; CDR3 DNA: TGCAGCGTTGAAGATCAAATCAGTAGCGGGATGGAGACCCAATACTTC; CDR3 protein: CSVEDQISSGMETQYF
J gene: TRBJ2-5; V gene: TRBV12-3/TRBV12-4; D gene: .; CDR3 length: 12; clone size: .; CDR3 DNA: TGTCCCAGCACTTTAAGTGGAGAGACCCAGTACTTC; CDR3 protein: CPSTLSGETQYF
J gene: TRBJ2-7; V gene: TRBV6-5; D gene: TRBD2; CDR3 length: 15; clone size: .; CDR3 DNA: TGTGCCAGCAGGCCGACTAGCGGTCTTTCCTACGAGCAGTACTTC; CDR3 protein: CASRPTSGLSYEQYF
J gene: TRBJ2-2; V gene: TRBV29-1; D gene: TRBD2; CDR3 length: 14; clone size: .; CDR3 DNA: TGCAGCGGGTTAGCGGGAGAGGGCACCGGGGAGCTGTTTTTT; CDR3 protein: CSGLAGEGTGELFF
J gene: TRBJ1-1; V gene: TRBV29-1; D gene: .; CDR3 length: 14; clone size: .; CDR3 DNA: TGCAGCGTTGAATATGAAGTCGTGAACACTGAAGCTTTCTTT; CDR3 protein: CSVEYEVVNTEAFF
J gene: TRBJ2-7; V gene: TRBV6-1; D gene: .; CDR3 length: 14; clone size: .; CDR3 DNA: TGTGCCAGCAGTGAAATTTGGGGAGCTTACGAGCAGTACTTC; CDR3 protein: CASSEIWGAYEQYF
J gene: TRBJ1-1; V gene: TRBV6-5; D gene: .; CDR3 length: 14; clone size: few; CDR3 DNA: TGTGCCAGCTGTTACTCGTGGGAGAACACTGAAGCTTTCTTT; CDR3 protein: CASCYSWENTEAFF
J gene: TRBJ2-6; V gene: TRBV12-3/TRBV12-4; D gene: .; CDR3 length: 15; clone size: few; CDR3 DNA: TGTGCCAGCAGTTCGACGGTCTCTGGGGCCAACGTCCTGATTTTC; CDR3 protein: CASSSTVSGANVLIF
J gene: TRBJ2-5; V gene: TRBV19; D gene: .; CDR3 length: 12; clone size: .; CDR3 DNA: TGTGCCACGAGGGACAGCCGGGAGGCCCAGTACTTT; CDR3 protein: CATRDSREAQYF
J gene: TRBJ2-7; V gene: TRBV6-2/TRBV6-3; D gene: .; CDR3 length: 13; clone size: once; CDR3 DNA: TGTGCCAGCAGCCCGGAACGGGCCTACGAGCAGTACTTC; CDR3 protein: CASSPERAYEQYF